The 11 T cell receptor beta chains below come from one sample, sequenced in a study of blood T cell repertoires in COVID-19. The method was immunoSEQ multiplex PCR; TCRdb's version includes in-frame clones alone and lacks a portion of them. This sample yields about 270,000 clones, of which about 91% are seen a single time; approximately 2.6% belongs to the top ten. The sample was peripheral blood. All receptors come from a person under 35 with COVID-19, enrolled during active disease.

The rearrangement links TRBV29-1 to TRBJ2-5, with D maybe TRBD1 (6 bases). Germline V gives CDR1 SQVTM, CDR2 ANQGSEA. V lost 3 bases and J lost 4, with 12 bases in between. This CDR3 is built from 13 residues. The CDR3 sequence: CSVELLGGETQYF. CDR3 sequence (DNA): TGCAGCGTTGAGCTGCTAGGGGGAGAGACCCAGTACTTC.

The V call is TRBV11-2, the J call TRBJ1-1; TRBD1 matches at 7 bases. The trim removed 3 bases at V and 5 bases at J, leaving 12 bases unmatched. The CDR3 spans 16 residues. The V gene's germline CDR1 is SGHAT and CDR2 FQNNGV. As DNA, the CDR3 is TGTGCCAGCAGCTTCTTCACAGGGGCAATGAGGACTGAAGCTTTCTTT. Translating it yields CASSFFTGAMRTEAFF.

J is TRBJ2-7 and V is TRBV2, with 9 bases fitting TRBD2. The CDR3 extends over 15 amino acids. The trim removed 7 bases at V and 5 bases at J, leaving 12 bases unmatched. Germline V gives CDR1 SNHLY, CDR2 FYNNEI. For the CDR3, the DNA is TGTGCCAGCATAAGCTTAGCGGGAGTGGAAGACGAGCAGTACTTC. Its translation is CASISLAGVEDEQYF.

This clone was counted once. The rearrangement uses TRBV27 and TRBJ1-1; possible D gene TRBD1, 5 bases. Germline-derived CDR1 and CDR2 are MNHEY and SMNVEV (reference sequence). V lost 5 bases and J lost 1, with 8 bases in between. The CDR3 covers 13 residues. This CDR3 reads CASSVTGNTEAFF. The CDR3, as DNA: TGTGCCAGCAGTGTCACAGGGAACACTGAAGCTTTCTTT.

CDR3 protein: CASGVGTAGADTQYF. The DNA of the CDR3 is TGTGCCAGCGGAGTCGGGACAGCAGGAGCAGATACGCAGTATTTT. V gene TRBV6-5 combines with J gene TRBJ2-3, with 7 nucleotides matching TRBD1. From germline, CDR1 is MNHEY and CDR2 SVGAGI. The ends lost 8 bases at V and 4 bases at J; junction bases unmatched: 12. The CDR3 length is 15 residues.

The chain recombines TRBV7-3 with TRBJ2-2, with 9 bases lining up with TRBD1. Germline V CDR1 and CDR2: SGHTA, FQGTGA. Trimming at V came to 5 bases and at J to 0 bases, leaving 1 base not matched to a gene. The CDR3 is 15 residues long. CDR3 protein: CASSRQGANTGELFF. In nucleotides, the CDR3 is TGTGCCAGCAGCCGACAGGGGGCGAACACCGGGGAGCTGTTTTTT. Supplemented by reference TRBV7-3 and TRBJ2-2, the full variable domain reads GAGVSQTPSNKVTEKGKYVELRCDPISGHTALYWYRQSLGQGPEFLIYFQGTGAADDSGLPNDRFFAVRPEGSVSTLKIQRTERGDSAVYLCASSRQGANTGELFFGEGSRLTVL.

The V gene is TRBV19, the J gene TRBJ2-5; 7 nucleotides agree with TRBD2. Germline CDR1 LNHDA, CDR2 SQIVND (reference sequence). Germline trimming cut 7 bases from V and 3 bases from J; bases unmatched to any gene: 5. This CDR3 is 13 amino acids long. CDR3 coding DNA: TGTGCCAGTAAAGGGGCGGGAGAAGAGACCCAGTACTTC. It specifies CASKGAGEETQYF.

J is TRBJ1-2 and V is TRBV28, with 10 bases identical to TRBD1. The CDR3 extends over 14 amino acids. Germline V lookup: CDR1 MDHEN, CDR2 SYDVKM. The V and J ends lost 4 bases and 7 bases, in that order; junction bases with no gene match: 6. Here the CDR3 DNA reads TGTGCCAGCAGTTCCACGACAGGGGGCTTTGGCTACACCTTC. Amino acids: CASSSTTGGFGYTF.

CDR3 loop: CASSLTSGSYNEQFF. The DNA for the CDR3 is TGTGCCAGCTCGCTTACTAGCGGATCCTACAATGAGCAGTTCTTC. The V gene is TRBV18, the J gene TRBJ2-1, with 8 bases aligning to TRBD2. The J segment lost 1 base and the V segment lost 6 bases, leaving 5 bases of the junction unmatched. This CDR3 has 15 amino acids. Per germline, CDR1 KGHSH and CDR2 LQKENI. Full variable domain (missing parts from reference TRBV18 and TRBJ2-1): NAGVMQNPRHLVRRRGQEARLRCSPMKGHSHVYWYRQLPEEGLKFMVYLQKENIIDESGMPKERFSAEFPKEGPSILRIQQVVRGDSAAYFCASSLTSGSYNEQFFGPGTRLTVL.

This rearrangement joins TRBV6-2 or TRBV6-3 to TRBJ2-1; D gene unclear. CDR3 length: 14 residues. CDR1 is MNHEY and CDR2 is SVGEGT in the germline V gene. Trimming removed 4 bases from V and 5 bases from J, with 12 bases in between. CDR3 residues: CASSSLLYHNEQFF. In DNA, the CDR3 is TGTGCCAGCAGTTCACTACTCTACCACAATGAGCAGTTCTTC.

The J gene is TRBJ2-1, the V gene TRBV9, with 8 nucleotides matching TRBD2. There are 14 residues in the CDR3. Germline lookup yields CDR1 SGDLS and CDR2 YYNGEE. V lost 1 base, J lost 11 bases, and 8 bases stayed unmatched. The CDR3 bases are TGTGCCAGCAGCGTATTGGATAGCGGGAAGAAGCAGTTCTTC. Encoded protein: CASSVLDSGKKQFF. The variable domain in full, completed from reference TRBV9 and TRBJ2-1, reads DSGVTQTPKHLITATGQRVTLRCSPRSGDLSVYWYQQSLDQGLQFLIQYYNGEERAKGNILERFSAQQFPDLHSELNLSSLELGDSALYFCASSVLDSGKKQFFGPGTRLTVL.